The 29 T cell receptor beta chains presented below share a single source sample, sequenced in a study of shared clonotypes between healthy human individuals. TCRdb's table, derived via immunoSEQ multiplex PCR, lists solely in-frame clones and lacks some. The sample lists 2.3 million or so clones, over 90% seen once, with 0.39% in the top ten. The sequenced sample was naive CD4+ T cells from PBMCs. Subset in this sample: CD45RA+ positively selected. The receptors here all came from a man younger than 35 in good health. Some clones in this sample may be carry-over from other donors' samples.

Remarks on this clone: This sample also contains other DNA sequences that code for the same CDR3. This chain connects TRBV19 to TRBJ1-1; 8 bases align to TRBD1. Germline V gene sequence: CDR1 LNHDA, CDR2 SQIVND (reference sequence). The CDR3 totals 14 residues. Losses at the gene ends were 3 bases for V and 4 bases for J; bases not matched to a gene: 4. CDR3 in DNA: TGTGCCAGTAGTATCGTTACAGGGGGCACTGAAGCTTTCTTT. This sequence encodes CASSIVTGGTEAFF. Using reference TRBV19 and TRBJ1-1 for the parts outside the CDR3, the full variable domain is DGGITQSPKYLFRKEGQNVTLSCEQNLNHDAMYWYRQDPGQGLRLIYYSQIVNDFQKGDIAEGYSVSREKKESFPLTVTSAQKNPTAFYLCASSIVTGGTEAFFGQGTRLTVV.

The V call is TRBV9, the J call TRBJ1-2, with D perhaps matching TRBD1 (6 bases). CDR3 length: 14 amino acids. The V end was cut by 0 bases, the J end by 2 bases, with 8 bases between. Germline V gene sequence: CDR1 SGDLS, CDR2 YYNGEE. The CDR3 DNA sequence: TGTGCCAGCAGCGTAGCTGGACAGAACTATGGCTACACCTTC. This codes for CASSVAGQNYGYTF. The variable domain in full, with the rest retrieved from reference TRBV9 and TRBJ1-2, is DSGVTQTPKHLITATGQRVTLRCSPRSGDLSVYWYQQSLDQGLQFLIQYYNGEERAKGNILERFSAQQFPDLHSELNLSSLELGDSALYFCASSVAGQNYGYTFGSGTRLTVV.

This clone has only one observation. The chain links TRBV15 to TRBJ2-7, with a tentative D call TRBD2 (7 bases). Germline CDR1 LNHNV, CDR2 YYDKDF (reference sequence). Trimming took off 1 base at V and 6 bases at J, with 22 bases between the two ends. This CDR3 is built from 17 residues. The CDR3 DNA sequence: TGTGCCACCAGCAGAGGGGGGAGGGGCACAGGGTTTCTCGAGCAGTACTTC. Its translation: CATSRGGRGTGFLEQYF.

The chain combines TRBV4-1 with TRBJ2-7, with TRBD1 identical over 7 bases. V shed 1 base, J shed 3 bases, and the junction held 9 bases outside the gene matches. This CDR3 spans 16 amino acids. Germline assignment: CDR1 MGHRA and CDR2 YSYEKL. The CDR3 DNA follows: TGCGCCAGCAGCCAAGGGCTGTTGGCAGGGGGCTACGAGCAGTACTTC. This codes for CASSQGLLAGGYEQYF.

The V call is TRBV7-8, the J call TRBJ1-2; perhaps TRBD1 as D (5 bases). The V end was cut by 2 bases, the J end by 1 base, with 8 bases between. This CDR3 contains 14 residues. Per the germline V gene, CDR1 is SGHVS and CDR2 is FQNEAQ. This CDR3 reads CASSLRQNNYGYTF. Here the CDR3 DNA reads TGTGCCAGCAGCTTACGACAGAATAACTATGGCTACACCTTC. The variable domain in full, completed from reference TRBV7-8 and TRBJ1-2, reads GAGVSQSPRYKVAKRGQDVALRCDPISGHVSLFWYQQALGQGPEFLTYFQNEAQLDKSGLPSDRFFAERPEGSVSTLKIQRTQQEDSAVYLCASSLRQNNYGYTFGSGTRLTVV.

The CDR3 loop reads CAISDPIGPNTGELFF. For the CDR3, the DNA is TGTGCCATCAGTGATCCCATCGGACCTAACACCGGGGAGCTGTTTTTT. The chain carries TRBV10-3 and TRBJ2-2, with no clear D. The V gene lost 3 bases and the J gene lost 2 bases, with 13 bases spanning the gap. Germline CDR1 and CDR2: ENHRY and SYGVKD. CDR3 length: 16 residues.

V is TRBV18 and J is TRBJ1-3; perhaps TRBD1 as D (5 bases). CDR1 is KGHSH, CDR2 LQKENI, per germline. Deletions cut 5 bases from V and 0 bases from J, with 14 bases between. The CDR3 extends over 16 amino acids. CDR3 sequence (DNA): TGTGCCAGCTCAGCGGGACCGATTGCCTCTGGAAACACCATATATTTT. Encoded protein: CASSAGPIASGNTIYF.

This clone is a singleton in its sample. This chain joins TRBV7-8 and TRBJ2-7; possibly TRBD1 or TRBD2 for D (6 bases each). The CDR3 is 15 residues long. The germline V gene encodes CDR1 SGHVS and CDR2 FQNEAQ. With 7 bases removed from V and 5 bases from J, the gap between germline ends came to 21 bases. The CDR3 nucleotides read TGTGCCAGCATGGGGGGCCAGTTAAGTTCGGACGAGCAGTACTTC. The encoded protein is CASMGGQLSSDEQYF.

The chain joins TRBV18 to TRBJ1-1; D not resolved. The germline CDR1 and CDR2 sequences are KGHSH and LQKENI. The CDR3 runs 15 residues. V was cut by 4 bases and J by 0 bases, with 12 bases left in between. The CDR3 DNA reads TGTGCCAGCTCACTTTTTGTGGATGTGAACACTGAAGCTTTCTTT. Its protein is CASSLFVDVNTEAFF. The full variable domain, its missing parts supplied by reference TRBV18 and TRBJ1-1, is NAGVMQNPRHLVRRRGQEARLRCSPMKGHSHVYWYRQLPEEGLKFMVYLQKENIIDESGMPKERFSAEFPKEGPSILRIQQVVRGDSAAYFCASSLFVDVNTEAFFGQGTRLTVV.

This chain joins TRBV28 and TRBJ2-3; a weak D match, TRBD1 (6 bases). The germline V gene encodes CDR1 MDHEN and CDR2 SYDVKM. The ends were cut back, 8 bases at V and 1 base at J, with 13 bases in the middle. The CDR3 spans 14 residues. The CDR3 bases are TGTGCCAGCGTTTGGGGGCGCGGCACAGATACGCAGTATTTT. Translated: CASVWGRGTDTQYF.

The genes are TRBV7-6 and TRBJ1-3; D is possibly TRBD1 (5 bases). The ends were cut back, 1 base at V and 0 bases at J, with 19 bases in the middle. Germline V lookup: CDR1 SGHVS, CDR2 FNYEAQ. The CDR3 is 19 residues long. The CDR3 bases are TGTGCCAGCAGCTTAGTGCCCACCGGGACGGTGAACTCTGGAAACACCATATATTTT. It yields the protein CASSLVPTGTVNSGNTIYF.

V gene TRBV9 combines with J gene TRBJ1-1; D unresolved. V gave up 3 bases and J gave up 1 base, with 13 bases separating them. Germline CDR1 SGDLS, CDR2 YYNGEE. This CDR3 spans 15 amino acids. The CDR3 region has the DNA TGTGCCAGCAGCGGGACTGTCAACTCGAACACTGAAGCTTTCTTT. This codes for CASSGTVNSNTEAFF.

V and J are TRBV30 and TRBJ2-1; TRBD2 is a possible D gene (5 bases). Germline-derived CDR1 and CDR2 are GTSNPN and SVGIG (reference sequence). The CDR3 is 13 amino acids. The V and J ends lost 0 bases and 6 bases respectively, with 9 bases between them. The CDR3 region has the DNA TGTGCCTGGAGTGTAGGGAGTGGCAATGAGCAGTTCTTC. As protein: CAWSVGSGNEQFF.

The CDR3 loop is CASIDRGAPLSNQPQHF. CDR3 nucleotide sequence: TGTGCCAGCATCGACAGGGGCGCTCCCCTTAGCAATCAGCCCCAGCATTTT. The V gene is TRBV19, the J gene TRBJ1-5; TRBD1 matches at 8 bases. After removal of 9 bases from V and 0 bases from J, the junction contained 13 bases not matched to a gene. From germline, CDR1 is LNHDA and CDR2 SQIVND (reference sequence). This CDR3 region has 17 residues.

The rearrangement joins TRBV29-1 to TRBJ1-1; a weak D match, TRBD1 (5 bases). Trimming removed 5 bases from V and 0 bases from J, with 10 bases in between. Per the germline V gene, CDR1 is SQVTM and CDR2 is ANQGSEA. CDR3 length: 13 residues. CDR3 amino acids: CSVSGLLNTEAFF. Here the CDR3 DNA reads TGCAGCGTTTCGGGACTTTTGAACACTGAAGCTTTCTTT.

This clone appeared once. The CDR3 here is CASSLGVYEQYF. CDR3 DNA: TGTGCCAGCAGTTTGGGGGTCTACGAGCAGTACTTC. The chain is built from TRBV2 and TRBJ2-7; D assignment may be TRBD1 or TRBD2 (5 bases each). CDR1 is SNHLY and CDR2 is FYNNEI in the germline V gene. The CDR3 runs 12 residues. V was pared by 5 bases and J by 3 bases, with 8 bases between.

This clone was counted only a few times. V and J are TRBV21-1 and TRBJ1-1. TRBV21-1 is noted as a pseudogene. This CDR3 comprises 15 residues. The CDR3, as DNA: TGTGCCAGCAGCCAGCCTCCCCCGGGGAACACTGAAGCTTTCTTT. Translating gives CASSQPPPGNTEAFF.

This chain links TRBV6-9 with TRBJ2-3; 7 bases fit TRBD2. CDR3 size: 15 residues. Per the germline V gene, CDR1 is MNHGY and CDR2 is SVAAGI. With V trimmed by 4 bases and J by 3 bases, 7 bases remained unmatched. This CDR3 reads CASSFGRGRTDTQYF. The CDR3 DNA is TGTGCCAGCAGTTTTGGGAGGGGAAGGACAGATACGCAGTATTTT.

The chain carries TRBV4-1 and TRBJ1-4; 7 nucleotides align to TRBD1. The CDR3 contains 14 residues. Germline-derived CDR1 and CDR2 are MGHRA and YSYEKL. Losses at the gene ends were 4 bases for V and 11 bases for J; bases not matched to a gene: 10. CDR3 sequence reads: CASSPGTAPEKLFF. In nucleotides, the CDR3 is TGCGCCAGCAGCCCTGGGACAGCGCCGGAGAAACTGTTTTTT.

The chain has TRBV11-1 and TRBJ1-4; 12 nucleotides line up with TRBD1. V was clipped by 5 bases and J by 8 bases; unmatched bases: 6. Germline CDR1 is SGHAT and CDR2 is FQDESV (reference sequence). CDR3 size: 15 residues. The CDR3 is CASSKTGTGGEKLFF. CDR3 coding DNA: TGTGCCAGCAGCAAAACCGGGACAGGGGGCGAAAAACTGTTTTTT.

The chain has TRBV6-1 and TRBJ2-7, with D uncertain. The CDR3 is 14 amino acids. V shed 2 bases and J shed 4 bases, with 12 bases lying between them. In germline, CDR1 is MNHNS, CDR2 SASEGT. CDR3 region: CASSESGRAYEQYF. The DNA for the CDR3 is TGTGCCAGCAGTGAAAGTGGCAGAGCTTACGAGCAGTACTTC.

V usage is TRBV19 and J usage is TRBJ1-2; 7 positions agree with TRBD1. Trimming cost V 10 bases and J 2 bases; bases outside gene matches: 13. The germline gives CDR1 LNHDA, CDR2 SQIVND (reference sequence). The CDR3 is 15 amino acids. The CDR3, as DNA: TGTGCCACCCTCATTCCGGGACAGCTCAACTATGGCTACACCTTC. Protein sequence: CATLIPGQLNYGYTF.

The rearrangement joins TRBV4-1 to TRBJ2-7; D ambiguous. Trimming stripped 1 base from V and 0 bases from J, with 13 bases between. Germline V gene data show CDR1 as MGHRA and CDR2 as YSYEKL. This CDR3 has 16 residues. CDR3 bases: TGCGCCAGCAGCCAAGCCAGAAATCCATTCTCCTACGAGCAGTACTTC. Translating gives CASSQARNPFSYEQYF.

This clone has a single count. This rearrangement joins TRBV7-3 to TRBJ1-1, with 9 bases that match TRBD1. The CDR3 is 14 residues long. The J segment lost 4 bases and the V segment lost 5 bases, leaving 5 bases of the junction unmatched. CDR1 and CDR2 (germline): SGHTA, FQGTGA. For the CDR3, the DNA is TGTGCCAGCAGCCGGACAGGGGATGGCACTGAAGCTTTCTTT. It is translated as CASSRTGDGTEAFF.

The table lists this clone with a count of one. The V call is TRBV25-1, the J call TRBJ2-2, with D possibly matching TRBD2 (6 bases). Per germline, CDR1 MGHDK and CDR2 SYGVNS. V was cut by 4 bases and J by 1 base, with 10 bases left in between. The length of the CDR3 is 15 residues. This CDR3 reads CASSAGLKNTGELFF. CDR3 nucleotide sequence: TGTGCCAGCAGTGCGGGACTTAAGAACACCGGGGAGCTGTTTTTT.

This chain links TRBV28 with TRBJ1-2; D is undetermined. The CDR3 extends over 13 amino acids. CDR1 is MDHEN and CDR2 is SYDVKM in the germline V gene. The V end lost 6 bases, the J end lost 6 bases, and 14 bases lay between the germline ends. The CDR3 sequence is CASRPTVINGYTF. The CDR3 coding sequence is TGTGCCAGCAGACCGACGGTAATCAATGGCTACACCTTC.

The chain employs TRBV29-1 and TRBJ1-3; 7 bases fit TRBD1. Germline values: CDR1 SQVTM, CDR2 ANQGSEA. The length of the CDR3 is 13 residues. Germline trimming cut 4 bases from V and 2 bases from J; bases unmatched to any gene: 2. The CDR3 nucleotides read TGCAGCGTTGCCGGGACAGCTGGAAACACCATATATTTT. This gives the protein CSVAGTAGNTIYF.

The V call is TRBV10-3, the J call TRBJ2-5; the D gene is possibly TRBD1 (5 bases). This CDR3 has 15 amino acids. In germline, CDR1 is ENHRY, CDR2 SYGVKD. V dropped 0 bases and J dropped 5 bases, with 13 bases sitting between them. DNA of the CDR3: TGTGCCATCAGTGAGTCGCGGAATGCAGGGGAGACCCAGTACTTC. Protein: CAISESRNAGETQYF.

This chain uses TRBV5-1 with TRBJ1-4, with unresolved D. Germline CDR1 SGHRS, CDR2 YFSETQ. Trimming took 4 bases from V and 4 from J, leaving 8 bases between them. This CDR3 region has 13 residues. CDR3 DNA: TGCGCCAGCAGCCCCGGCGATAATGAAAAACTGTTTTTT. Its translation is CASSPGDNEKLFF.